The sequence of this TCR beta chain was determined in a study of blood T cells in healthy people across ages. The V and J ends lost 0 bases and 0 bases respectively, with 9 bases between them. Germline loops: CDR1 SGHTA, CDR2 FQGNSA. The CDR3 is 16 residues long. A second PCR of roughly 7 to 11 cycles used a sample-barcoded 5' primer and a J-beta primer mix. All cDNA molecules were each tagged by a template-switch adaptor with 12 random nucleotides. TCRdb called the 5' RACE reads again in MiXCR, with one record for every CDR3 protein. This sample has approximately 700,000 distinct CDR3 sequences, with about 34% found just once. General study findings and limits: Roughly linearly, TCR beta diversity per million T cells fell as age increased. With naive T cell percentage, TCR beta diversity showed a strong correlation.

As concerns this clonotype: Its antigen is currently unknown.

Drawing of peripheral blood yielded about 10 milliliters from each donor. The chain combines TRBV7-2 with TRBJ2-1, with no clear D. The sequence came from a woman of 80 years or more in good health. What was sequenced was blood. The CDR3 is CASSLAVRSSYNEQFF. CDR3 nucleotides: TGTGCCAGCAGCTTAGCCGTACGGAGCTCCTACAATGAGCAGTTCTTC.